A selection of T cell receptor beta chains follows, all from one sample in a study of shared clonotypes between healthy human individuals. Clones were read by immunoSEQ multiplex PCR, and TCRdb kept only the in-frame ones, dropping some. The sample holds around 1,000,000 clones, 70% to 85% seen once. Material for sequencing was memory CD4+ T cells from PBMCs. The receptors originated from a man aged 18 to 30 in good health. Some clones in this sample may be carry-over from other donors' samples. CDR3s include the opening cysteine and the closing phenylalanine or tryptophan. The D gene is left open where the match is weak. Expanded clones get a size class; other rows say once, few or many, or leave the size out.

clone size,V gene,J gene,D gene,CDR3 DNA,CDR3 protein
-,TRBV28,TRBJ2-2,TRBD2,TGTGCCAGCAGTTTTGGGCTAGCGGGAGGGCCGCGCACCGGGGAGCTGTTTTTT,CASSFGLAGGPRTGELFF
-,TRBV10-1,TRBJ2-7,-,TGCGCCAGCAGTGAATCCGACAGTGGCTACGAGCAGTACTTC,CASSESDSGYEQYF
-,TRBV5-1,TRBJ2-7,-,TGCGCCAGCAGCTTGGCCCAGGTCAGGCGAGGTAACGAGCAGTACTTC,CASSLAQVRRGNEQYF
many,TRBV30,TRBJ1-1,-,TGTGCCTGGAGTAGAGCCAGGGACACTGAAGCTTTCTTT,CAWSRARDTEAFF
-,TRBV11-2,TRBJ1-1,-,TGTGCCAGCAGCTTAGTAGTGGGGGGGACTGAAGCTTTCTTT,CASSLVVGGTEAFF
-,TRBV2,TRBJ1-1,TRBD1,TGTGCCAGCAGTAGGCCAGACAGGGGCACTGAAGCTTTCTTT,CASSRPDRGTEAFF
few,TRBV30,TRBJ1-1,-,TGTGCCTGGGTCCAGAGGAGGGGCACTGAAGCTTTCTTT,CAWVQRRGTEAFF
-,TRBV29-1,TRBJ2-3,TRBD2,TGCAGCGTGACTGGACTAGCGGGCCTAGATACGCAGTATTTT,CSVTGLAGLDTQYF
-,TRBV2,TRBJ2-3,-,TGTGCCTCGCGGGCCGGGAGAAAGGACGCAGATACGCAGTATTTT,CASRAGRKDADTQYF
-,TRBV28,TRBJ2-3,TRBD2,TGTGCCAGCAGCTCCGTTAGGTGGGGGGGATTTTCAGATACGCAGTATTTT,CASSSVRWGGFSDTQYF
-,TRBV9,TRBJ2-2,TRBD1,TGTGCCAGCAGCCCTCATCAGGGGGCCGGGGAGCTGTTTTTT,CASSPHQGAGELFF
few,TRBV10-3,TRBJ1-5,TRBD1,TGTGCCATCAGAGATACAGGGGGTGGCCAGCCCCAGCATTTT,CAIRDTGGGQPQHF
-,TRBV18,TRBJ1-3,-,TGTGCCAGCTCACCCAATCCCGGCTCTGGAAACACCATATATTTT,CASSPNPGSGNTIYF
-,TRBV2,TRBJ1-5,-,TGTGCCAGCAGTGATCGGACGGGCCCAGAACAGCCCCAGCATTTT,CASSDRTGPEQPQHF
-,TRBV5-1,TRBJ2-3,TRBD2,TGCGCCAGCAGCTTGTTTGGGACTAGCGGCACAGATACGCAGTATTTT,CASSLFGTSGTDTQYF
-,TRBV5-1,TRBJ2-1,-,TGCGCCAGCAGCTTGAGTACAGCATCTAAGCAGTTCTTC,CASSLSTASKQFF
-,TRBV5-1,TRBJ2-7,TRBD2,TGCGCCAGCAGCCTAGCGGGAGCCGAGCAGTACTTC,CASSLAGAEQYF
few,TRBV2,TRBJ1-5,-,TGTGCCAGCCGGGACCGCAATCAGCCCCAGCATTTT,CASRDRNQPQHF
-,TRBV5-1,TRBJ2-7,TRBD1,TGCGCCAGCAGCACGGGACAGCATATCCACGAGCAGTACTTC,CASSTGQHIHEQYF
-,TRBV30,TRBJ1-2,-,TGTGCCTGGAGTGTATGGCGGGCAGGGAGTCGTGATGGCTACACCTTC,CAWSVWRAGSRDGYTF
-,TRBV5-1,TRBJ1-3,-,TGCGCCAGCAGCTCACAGTATGGAAACACCATATATTTT,CASSSQYGNTIYF
-,TRBV5-1,TRBJ1-2,-,TGCGCCAGCAGCTTGGGTACGACACTGTATGGCTACACCTTC,CASSLGTTLYGYTF
many,TRBV6-5,TRBJ1-2,-,TGTGCCAGCAGTTCCCCCGGACGGATGAATGGCTACACCTTC,CASSSPGRMNGYTF
-,TRBV19,TRBJ2-2,TRBD2,TGTGCCAGTAGTATGCTAGCGGGATCGAACACCGGGGAGCTGTTTTTT,CASSMLAGSNTGELFF
-,TRBV11-2,TRBJ2-7,-,TGTGCCAGCAGCTTAGAAATTAGTCCCCACGAGCAGTACTTC,CASSLEISPHEQYF
-,TRBV29-1,TRBJ2-3,TRBD2,TGCAGCGTTGAAGATCGACTAGCGGGGCTGCATACGCAGTATTTT,CSVEDRLAGLHTQYF
-,TRBV7-9,TRBJ2-7,-,TGTGCCAGCAGCTGGGGCGCGAGCGGGCCTTACTACGAGCAGTACTTC,CASSWGASGPYYEQYF
-,TRBV5-8,TRBJ2-7,TRBD1,TGTGCCAGCAGCTTGATTGGGACAGGGTCCTACGAGCAGTACTTC,CASSLIGTGSYEQYF
-,TRBV28,TRBJ2-6,TRBD1,TGTGCCAGCAAACCGGGACAGGGGGCATCTGGGGCCAACGTCCTGACTTTC,CASKPGQGASGANVLTF
few,TRBV29-1,TRBJ2-7,TRBD1,TGCAGCGCAGGGACAGGGGGCTACGAGCAGTACTTC,CSAGTGGYEQYF
-,TRBV5-1,TRBJ2-6,-,TGCGCCAGCAGCTTGTTGGGGGACTCTGGGGCCAACGTCCTGACTTTC,CASSLLGDSGANVLTF
once,TRBV7-9,TRBJ1-5,TRBD1,TGTGCCAGCAGCTCCGGACAGGGGGACCGGAATCAGCCCCAGCATTTT,CASSSGQGDRNQPQHF
-,TRBV21-1,TRBJ2-1,-,TGTGCCAGCAGCCGACTAGCGGGAGGTAGATCCTACAATGAGCAGTTCTTC,CASSRLAGGRSYNEQFF
-,TRBV18,TRBJ2-1,-,TGTGCCAGCTCCCTTACTAGAAGCGACAATGAGCAGTTCTTC,CASSLTRSDNEQFF
-,TRBV29-1,TRBJ2-5,TRBD1,TGCAGCGGCAGGACAGGGGGCGGGGAGACCCAGTACTTC,CSGRTGGGETQYF
-,TRBV19,TRBJ2-1,TRBD1,TGTGCCAGTAGTATCTCAGGGGGCAGGTCCAATGAGCAGTTCTTC,CASSISGGRSNEQFF
-,TRBV7-7,TRBJ2-5,-,TGTGCCAGCAGCCCCTGGGGGGCCCGGGAGACCCAGTACTTC,CASSPWGARETQYF